This T cell receptor beta chain originates from a study of cytomegalovirus exposure and HLA in healthy donors. Nominally healthy donors provided the samples, though records likely missed some immune exposures. Germline V CDR1 and CDR2: GTSNPN, SVGIG (reference sequence). J was trimmed by 2 bases and V by 0 bases; bases with no gene match: 12. The CDR3 spans 17 residues. Vbeta (60) and Jbeta (13) primers were used in the PCR. Measured with immunoSEQ multiplex PCR; TCRdb has only the in-frame clones, and not every one. Its listing shows roughly 140,000 clones. As to this clone: Its antigen remains unknown.

General observations from the study: Reportedly, diagnosis of cytomegalovirus status by the classifier showed high specificity and sensitivity.

This sequence originates from a male donor in good health and CMV-seronegative. The specimen was PBMCs. This chain uses TRBV30 with TRBJ2-5; 7 bases align to TRBD1. The CDR3 reads CAWSVHRGAAVQETQYF. The CDR3 DNA sequence: TGTGCCTGGAGTGTCCACAGGGGCGCGGCGGTGCAAGAGACCCAGTACTTC.